This TCR beta chain was captured in a study of siplizumab effects on memory and regulatory T cells. Study-wide findings and caveats: No functional test confirmed suppression by proliferating siplizumab-culture Tregs.

Turning to this clone: Its antigen is unidentified.

Here immunoSEQ multiplex PCR was the method, and the copy in TCRdb shows in-frame clones only, minus some. The sample includes 100,000 to 110,000 clones, 75% to 95% of them seen just once. CDR1 and CDR2 from the germline V gene are LNHDA and SQIVND (reference sequence). V was pared by 4 bases and J by 0 bases, with 8 bases between. The length of the CDR3 is 14 residues. The sample consisted of CD4+ T cells sorted from blood. This chain uses TRBV19 with TRBJ2-3; no firm D call. The sequence was collected from a human donor in good health. CDR3 nucleotides: TGTGCCAGTAGTAGAACAGCTAGCACAGATACGCAGTATTTT. This translates into CASSRTASTDTQYF.